What follows are 18 T cell receptor beta chains derived from one specimen sequenced in a study of blood T cell repertoires in COVID-19. Here immunoSEQ multiplex PCR was the method, and the copy in TCRdb shows in-frame clones only, minus some. Here the sample spans 30,000 to 40,000 clones, around 80% being singletons. Material for sequencing was peripheral blood. These receptors came from a man older than 75 with active or convalescent COVID-19.

This clone came up a few times. This chain joins TRBV2 and TRBJ2-7; 10 bases match TRBD1. After removal of 4 bases from V and 4 bases from J, the junction contained 22 bases not matched to a gene. Germline V gene sequence: CDR1 SNHLY, CDR2 FYNNEI. This CDR3 region has 20 residues. CDR3 sequence (DNA): TGTGCCAGCAGTGGATATTCGGGGGACAGGGGCCAACCCTCCCTTTACGAGCAGTACTTC. The encoded protein is CASSGYSGDRGQPSLYEQYF.

The chain recombines TRBV10-3 with TRBJ2-7, with 10 bases matching TRBD1. Trimming took 6 bases from V and 2 from J; bases not matched to a gene: 7. The germline CDR1 and CDR2 sequences are ENHRY and SYGVKD. CDR3 size: 15 residues. The CDR3 region has the DNA TGTGCCATCAGCGACAGGGGGCGTAGTCCCTACGAGCAGTACTTC. This codes for CAISDRGRSPYEQYF.

The V call is TRBV18, the J call TRBJ2-1; 8 positions match TRBD1. Germline V gives CDR1 KGHSH, CDR2 LQKENI. J gave up 1 base and V 3 bases, and 5 bases lay outside the gene matches. CDR3 size: 16 residues. The CDR3 loop reads CASSPLDRASYNEQFF. CDR3 sequence (DNA): TGTGCCAGCTCACCCTTGGACAGGGCATCCTACAATGAGCAGTTCTTC.

The chain links TRBV7-3 to TRBJ1-6; D is unclear. The V gene's germline CDR1 is SGHTA and CDR2 FQGTGA. The CDR3 totals 14 residues. V dropped 0 bases and J dropped 4 bases, with 4 bases sitting between them. This CDR3 is CASSLTRYNSPLHF. The CDR3 DNA reads TGTGCCAGCAGCTTAACGCGGTATAATTCACCCCTCCACTTT.

The chain uses TRBV30 and TRBJ2-6; tentatively, D is TRBD2 (6 bases). Trimming took 0 bases from V and 2 from J, leaving 8 bases between them. CDR1 and CDR2 from the germline V gene are GTSNPN and SVGIG (reference sequence). The CDR3 is 15 residues long. The CDR3 is CAWSVGRTGANVLTF. CDR3 coding DNA: TGTGCCTGGAGTGTGGGGAGGACTGGGGCCAACGTCCTGACTTTC.

The rearrangement links TRBV6-1 to TRBJ1-2, with 7 bases that match TRBD1. V lost 2 bases, J lost 4 bases, and 4 bases stayed unmatched. CDR3 size: 14 residues. The germline gives CDR1 MNHNS, CDR2 SASEGT. The CDR3 sequence is CASSERTGLYGYTF. The CDR3 nucleotides are TGTGCCAGCAGTGAAAGGACAGGCCTCTATGGCTACACCTTC.

The chain's CDR3 is CASSIKASGRFSYNEQFF. CDR3 in DNA: TGTGCCAGTAGTATCAAGGCTAGCGGGAGATTCTCCTACAATGAGCAGTTCTTC. The chain employs TRBV19 and TRBJ2-1; 10 bases are shared with TRBD2. Germline lookup yields CDR1 LNHDA and CDR2 SQIVND (reference sequence). V lost 3 bases to trimming and J lost 0 bases; unmatched junction nucleotides: 8. There are 18 residues in the CDR3.

The chain uses TRBV5-1 and TRBJ1-1; D remains unclear. The V and J ends lost 4 bases and 1 base respectively, with 5 bases between them. CDR3 size: 12 residues. Germline values: CDR1 SGHRS, CDR2 YFSETQ. The CDR3 region has the DNA TGCGCCAGCAGCCAGGAGAACACTGAAGCTTTCTTT. Amino acid sequence: CASSQENTEAFF.

This chain connects TRBV2 to TRBJ2-1, with 7 bases that match TRBD2. The CDR3 consists of 15 residues. The germline V gene has CDR1 SNHLY and CDR2 FYNNEI. The V and J ends lost 4 bases and 7 bases, in that order; junction bases with no gene match: 10. CDR3 nucleotide sequence: TGTGCCAGCAGTGCGATGGGTGGGGGGGGAAATGAGCAGTTCTTC. It translates to CASSAMGGGGNEQFF. The variable domain in full, completed from reference TRBV2 and TRBJ2-1, reads EPEVTQTPSHQVTQMGQEVILRCVPISNHLYFYWYRQILGQKVEFLVSFYNNEISEKSEIFDDQFSVERPDGSNFTLKIRSTKLEDSAMYFCASSAMGGGGNEQFFGPGTRLTVL.

CDR3 protein: CASSGTGTEKAGELFF. The CDR3 coding sequence is TGCGCCAGCAGTGGGACCGGGACAGAAAAGGCCGGGGAGCTGTTTTTT. The chain recombines TRBV5-1 with TRBJ2-2, with 7 bases matching TRBD1. The V gene end was trimmed by 5 bases and the J gene end by 6 bases; junction bases not matched to a gene: 13. The CDR3 has 16 residues. Germline CDR1 SGHRS, CDR2 YFSETQ.

The chain combines TRBV4-2 with TRBJ2-2; 9 bases fit TRBD1. CDR1 and CDR2 from the germline V gene are LGHNA and YNFKEQ. The CDR3 sequence is 16 residues long. J lost 5 bases, V lost 0 bases, and 4 bases had no gene match. CDR3 nucleotides: TGTGCCAGCAGCCAAGATACAGGGGGCAGGACCGGGGAGCTGTTTTTT. Its protein product is CASSQDTGGRTGELFF.

V is TRBV19 and J is TRBJ2-2; TRBD1 is a possible D gene (5 bases). This CDR3 has 15 residues. Per the germline V gene, CDR1 is LNHDA and CDR2 is SQIVND (reference sequence). The ends were cut back, 0 bases at V and 6 bases at J, with 11 bases in the middle. CDR3 DNA sequence: TGTGCCAGTAGTATAGACAGGGTCGACGCCGGGGAGCTGTTTTTT. The encoded protein is CASSIDRVDAGELFF.

The chain joins TRBV28 to TRBJ2-1, with 8 bases that match TRBD1. Germline V gene data show CDR1 as MDHEN and CDR2 as SYDVKM. Losses at the gene ends were 3 bases for V and 6 bases for J; bases not matched to a gene: 7. CDR3 length: 15 residues. In DNA form, the CDR3 reads TGTGCCAGCAGTTTTAGACAGGGGAGAAGCAATGAGCAGTTCTTC. Translating gives CASSFRQGRSNEQFF.

The V and J genes are TRBV7-9 and TRBJ2-5; 8 bases line up with TRBD1. Germline V gene data show CDR1 as SEHNR and CDR2 as FQNEAQ (reference sequence). V lost 2 bases and J lost 4; bases outside the gene matches: 3. The CDR3 contains 14 residues. CDR3 region: CASSLTTGGETQYF. CDR3 coding DNA: TGTGCCAGCAGCTTAACAACAGGGGGAGAGACCCAGTACTTC. Supplemented by reference TRBV7-9 and TRBJ2-5, the full variable domain reads DTGVSQNPRHKITKRGQNVTFRCDPISEHNRLYWYRQTLGQGPEFLTYFQNEAQLEKSRLLSDRFSAERPKGSFSTLEIQRTEQGDSAMYLCASSLTTGGETQYFGPGTRLLVL.

The genes are TRBV7-9 and TRBJ2-3, with TRBD1 as a possible D gene (5 bases). Per germline, CDR1 SEHNR and CDR2 FQNEAQ (reference sequence). The CDR3 consists of 14 residues. Trimming pared 2 bases from V and 4 bases from J, leaving 10 bases between. CDR3 coding DNA: TGTGCCAGCAGCTTAACCAGGGTCCCAGATACGCAGTATTTT. Translation: CASSLTRVPDTQYF.

This clone was detected only a few times. This chain uses TRBV2 with TRBJ2-5, with 9 bases fitting TRBD1. The CDR3 consists of 15 residues. V was clipped by 4 bases and J by 1 base; unmatched bases: 4. Per germline, CDR1 SNHLY and CDR2 FYNNEI. CDR3 in amino acids: CASSVNRGRQETQYF. In DNA, the CDR3 is TGTGCCAGCAGTGTAAACAGGGGGCGCCAAGAGACCCAGTACTTC.

The V and J genes are TRBV7-2 and TRBJ1-2, with a weak D call TRBD1 (6 bases). V lost 1 base to trimming and J lost 8 bases, with 17 bases between them. CDR3 length: 15 residues. The germline gives CDR1 SGHTA, CDR2 FQGNSA. CDR3: CASSLVLDRIGGYTF. Written as DNA, the CDR3 is TGTGCCAGCAGCTTAGTACTCGACAGGATAGGCGGCTACACCTTC. Complete variable domain (other parts from reference TRBV7-2 and TRBJ1-2): GAGVSQSPSNKVTEKGKDVELRCDPISGHTALYWYRQSLGQGLEFLIYFQGNSAPDKSGLPSDRFSAERTGGSVSTLTIQRTQQEDSAVYLCASSLVLDRIGGYTFGSGTRLTVV.

This clone came up once. The chain combines TRBV20-1 with TRBJ2-7, with D hard to call. V was clipped by 0 bases and J by 12 bases, with 12 bases between them. The CDR3 is 11 residues long. Germline V gene lookup returns CDR1 DFQATT and CDR2 SNEGSKA (reference sequence). CDR3 sequence (DNA): TGCAGTGCTAGAGATCAGGTGGCCTTGTACTTC. Amino acid sequence: CSARDQVALYF.